This record looks at one TCR beta chain sequence and its context. Antigen: not known. Using its own MiXCR run on the reads, TCRdb lists one record per CDR3 protein. This table has approximately 300,000 distinct CDR3 sequences, approximately 25% appearing once. The data derive from a study of T cell repertoires in cytomegalovirus infection. On the study more broadly: In the study, CMV epitopes included recently identified HLA-C-restricted and well-studied HLA-B-restricted ones. Matching HLA type and CMV infection were both indicated by public TCR beta signatures.

The trim removed 3 bases at V and 4 bases at J, leaving 11 bases unmatched. This CDR3 spans 17 amino acids. Germline-derived CDR1 and CDR2 are SEHNR and FQNEAQ (reference sequence). This sequence joins TRBV7-9 and TRBJ2-3, with TRBD1 matching over 9 bases. This receptor was identified in a human donor in good health (CMV status not recorded). Some clones in this sample may be carry-over from other donors' samples. Sequenced material: cultured PBMCs, taken from culture after CMV antigen stimulation. The CDR3 DNA follows: TGTGCCAGCAGCTTCGTACCGGGACAGGGAGTACCAGATACGCAGTATTTT. Protein sequence: CASSFVPGQGVPDTQYF.